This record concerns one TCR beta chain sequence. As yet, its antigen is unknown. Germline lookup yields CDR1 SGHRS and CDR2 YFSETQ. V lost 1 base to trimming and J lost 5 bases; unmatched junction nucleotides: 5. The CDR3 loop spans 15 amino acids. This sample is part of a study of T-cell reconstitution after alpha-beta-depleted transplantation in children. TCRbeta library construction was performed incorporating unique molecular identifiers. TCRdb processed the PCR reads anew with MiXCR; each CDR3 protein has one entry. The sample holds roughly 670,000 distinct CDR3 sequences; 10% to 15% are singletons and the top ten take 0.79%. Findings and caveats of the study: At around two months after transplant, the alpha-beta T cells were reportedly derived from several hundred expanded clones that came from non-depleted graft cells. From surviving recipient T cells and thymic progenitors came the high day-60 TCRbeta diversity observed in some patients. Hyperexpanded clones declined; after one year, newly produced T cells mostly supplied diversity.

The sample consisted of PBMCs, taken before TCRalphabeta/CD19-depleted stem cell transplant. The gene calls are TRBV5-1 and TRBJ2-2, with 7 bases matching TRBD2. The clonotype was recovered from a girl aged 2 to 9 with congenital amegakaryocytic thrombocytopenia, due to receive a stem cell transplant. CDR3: CASSLSGIKTGELFF. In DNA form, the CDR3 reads TGCGCCAGCAGCTTGAGCGGGATTAAAACCGGGGAGCTGTTTTTT.